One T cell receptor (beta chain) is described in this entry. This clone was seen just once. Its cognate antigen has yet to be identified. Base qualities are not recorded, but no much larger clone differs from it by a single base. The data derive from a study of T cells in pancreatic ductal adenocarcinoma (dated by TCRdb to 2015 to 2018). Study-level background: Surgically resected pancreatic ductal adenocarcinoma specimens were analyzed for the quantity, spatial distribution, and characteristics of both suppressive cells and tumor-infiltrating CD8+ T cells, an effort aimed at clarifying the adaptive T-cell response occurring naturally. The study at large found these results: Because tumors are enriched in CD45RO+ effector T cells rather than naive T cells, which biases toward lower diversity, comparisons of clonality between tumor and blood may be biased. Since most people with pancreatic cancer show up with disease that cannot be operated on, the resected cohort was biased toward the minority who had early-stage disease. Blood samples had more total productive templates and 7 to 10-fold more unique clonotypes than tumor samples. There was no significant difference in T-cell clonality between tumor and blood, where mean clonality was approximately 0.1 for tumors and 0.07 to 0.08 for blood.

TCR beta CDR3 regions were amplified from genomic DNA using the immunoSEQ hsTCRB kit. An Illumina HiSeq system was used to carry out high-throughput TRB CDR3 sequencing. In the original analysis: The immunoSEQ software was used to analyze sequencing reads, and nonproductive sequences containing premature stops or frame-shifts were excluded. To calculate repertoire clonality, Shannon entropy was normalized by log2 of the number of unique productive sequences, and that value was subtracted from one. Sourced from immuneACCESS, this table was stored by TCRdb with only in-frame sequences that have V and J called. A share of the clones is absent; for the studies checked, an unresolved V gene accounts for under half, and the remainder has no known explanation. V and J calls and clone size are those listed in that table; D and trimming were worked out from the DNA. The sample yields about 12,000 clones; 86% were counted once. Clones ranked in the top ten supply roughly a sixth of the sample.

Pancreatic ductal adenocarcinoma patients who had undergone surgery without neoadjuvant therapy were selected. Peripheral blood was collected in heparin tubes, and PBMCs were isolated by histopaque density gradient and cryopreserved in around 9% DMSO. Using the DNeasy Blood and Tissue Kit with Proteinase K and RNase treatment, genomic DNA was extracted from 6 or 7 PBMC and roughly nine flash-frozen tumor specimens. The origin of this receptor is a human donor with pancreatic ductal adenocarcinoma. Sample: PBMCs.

The CDR3 here reads CASGGSFNTEAFF. The sequence in DNA is TGTGCCAGCGGGGGGAGTTTTAACACTGAAGCTTTCTTT. The V and J segments used are TRBV6-5 and TRBJ1-1, with a weak D call of TRBD1 (5 bases match). Counted from cysteine to phenylalanine, this CDR3 has 13 amino acids. The CDR3 DNA has 39 bases and is translated from base 1. Via the germline V gene, CDR1 is MNHEY and CDR2 SVGAGI. Deletion took 8 bases off V and 2 bases off J, with a span of 12 bases between the germline ends.